Below are 10 T cell receptor beta chains sequenced from a single sample in a study of T cell repertoires in cytomegalovirus infection. No antigens are known for them. TCRdb reprocessed the reads via MiXCR and lists one record per CDR3 protein. The table includes about 920,000 distinct CDR3 sequences, 31% detected once. This sample comprised cultured CD8+ T cells from PBMCs, obtained from culture after CMV antigen stimulation. These receptors came from a human donor in good health (CMV status not recorded). Some clones in this sample may be carry-over from other donors' samples.

This clonotype was seen a single time. The genes are TRBV4-1 and TRBJ2-5, with D possibly matching TRBD1 (6 bases). Trimming stripped 1 base from V and 5 bases from J, with 11 bases between. From germline, CDR1 is MGHRA and CDR2 YSYEKL. This CDR3 contains 14 residues. CDR3 protein: CASSQGAGVETQYF. For the CDR3, the DNA is TGCGCCAGCAGCCAAGGGGCAGGGGTGGAGACCCAGTACTTC.

J is TRBJ2-2 and V is TRBV6-5; D possibly corresponds to TRBD2 (5 bases). From germline, CDR1 is MNHEY and CDR2 SVGAGI. Trimming pared 5 bases from V and 6 bases from J, leaving 10 bases between. The CDR3 consists of 13 residues. Here the CDR3 DNA reads TGTGCCAGCAGTGGGAGTGGCGCCGGGGAGCTGTTTTTT. Its protein product is CASSGSGAGELFF.

This chain links TRBV5-5 with TRBJ2-1, with TRBD2 matching over 9 bases. Germline V gene data show CDR1 as SGHKS and CDR2 as YYEKEE (reference sequence). The CDR3 covers 18 residues. V lost 5 bases to trimming and J lost 6 bases; unmatched junction nucleotides: 18. CDR3 region: CASSLPITAGGPRNEQFF. The CDR3 nucleotides read TGTGCCAGCAGTTTACCTATAACCGCGGGGGGGCCACGCAATGAGCAGTTCTTC.

The chain joins TRBV7-6 to TRBJ1-3, with 7 positions matching TRBD1. With 2 bases clipped from V and 0 bases from J, the junction kept 7 bases outside the gene matches. In germline, CDR1 is SGHVS, CDR2 FNYEAQ. This CDR3 comprises 17 residues. CDR3 sequence: CASSLSTGTRSGNTIYF. In DNA, the CDR3 is TGTGCCAGCAGCTTATCGACAGGGACTCGCTCTGGAAACACCATATATTTT.

This clonotype was found a few times. The gene calls are TRBV19 and TRBJ2-2; 7 bases are a match to TRBD1. Germline-derived CDR1 and CDR2 are LNHDA and SQIVND (reference sequence). The CDR3 runs to 12 residues. V lost 7 bases to trimming and J lost 5 bases; unmatched junction nucleotides: 1. CDR3 DNA: TGTGCCAGTAAGACAGGGACCGGGGAGCTGTTTTTT. It codes for CASKTGTGELFF.

This chain joins TRBV7-9 and TRBJ1-3, with D tentatively TRBD1 (6 bases). Germline CDR1 reads SEHNR; CDR2 reads FQNEAQ (reference sequence). Trimming shortened V by 5 bases and J by 0 bases, and 17 bases separated the two germline ends. The CDR3 is 17 residues long. This CDR3 is CASSLQGNPSSGNTIYF. The CDR3 bases are TGTGCCAGCAGCCTGCAGGGGAACCCAAGCTCTGGAAACACCATATATTTT.

The rearrangement links TRBV28 to TRBJ2-7, with 7 bases matching TRBD1. From germline, CDR1 is MDHEN and CDR2 SYDVKM. The CDR3 contains 13 residues. With V trimmed by 5 bases and J by 6 bases, 7 bases remained unmatched. CDR3 in amino acids: CASSNRGVGEQYV. For the CDR3, the DNA is TGTGCCAGCAGTAACAGGGGAGTGGGCGAGCAGTACGTC.

The sample holds a few counts of this clonotype. The V and J genes are TRBV7-6 and TRBJ1-3; no definite D call. Trimming removed 0 bases from V and 1 base from J, with 16 bases in between. The CDR3 runs to 18 residues. The germline gives CDR1 SGHVS, CDR2 FNYEAQ. CDR3 DNA sequence: TGTGCCAGCAGCTTAGCCCCCCTGGCTCCTAAATCTGGAAACACCATATATTTT. Translation: CASSLAPLAPKSGNTIYF.

This clonotype has just a few counts. CDR3 DNA: TGTGCCAGCAGCATCCGGGGGCTAGGAGAAACAGATACGCAGTATTTT. Translation gives CASSIRGLGETDTQYF. The chain employs TRBV7-8 and TRBJ2-3; D is perhaps TRBD1 or TRBD2 (6 bases each). Per the germline V gene, CDR1 is SGHVS and CDR2 is FQNEAQ. The ends were cut back, 5 bases at V and 3 bases at J, with 18 bases in the middle. The CDR3 has 16 residues.

V is TRBV9 and J is TRBJ2-5; D gene ambiguous. This CDR3 region has 13 residues. Germline V CDR1 and CDR2: SGDLS, YYNGEE. V was pared by 4 bases and J by 5 bases, with 12 bases between. CDR3 residues: CASSPSFGETQYF. DNA for the CDR3: TGTGCCAGCAGCCCGTCTTTTGGCGAGACCCAGTACTTC.